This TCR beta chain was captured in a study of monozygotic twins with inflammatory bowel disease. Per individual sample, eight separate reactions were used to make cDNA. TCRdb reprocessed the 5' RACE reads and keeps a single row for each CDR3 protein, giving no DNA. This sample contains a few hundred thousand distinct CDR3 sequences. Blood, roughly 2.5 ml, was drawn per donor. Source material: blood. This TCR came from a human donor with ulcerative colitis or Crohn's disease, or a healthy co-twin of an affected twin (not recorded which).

The CDR3 spells CASSLRLAGSYNEQFF. The chain couples TRBV5-1 to TRBJ2-1; TCRdb selects TRBD2, and the lack of DNA leaves this call unchecked. The V gene's germline CDR1 is SGHRS and CDR2 YFSETQ. The CDR3 contains 16 residues.